This T cell receptor (beta chain) was captured in a study of tissue T cells after allogeneic stem cell transplantation. As for the study in general: Viable blood and marrow gave sorted CD3+ T cells if numbers allowed.

Survey-depth TCRbeta CDR3 sequencing reported V/J genes and productive frequencies. Some clones are missing from TCRdb's copy, which holds only in-frame ones; the method was immunoSEQ multiplex PCR. The repertoire holds roughly 30,000 clones, with roughly 85% as singletons. Germline values: CDR1 SGHVS, CDR2 FNYEAQ. The CDR3 length is 13 residues. Deletions cut 0 bases from V and 8 bases from J, with 7 bases between. The rearrangement joins TRBV7-6 to TRBJ1-4; the D gene is possibly TRBD1 (5 bases). Material: blood, obtained before transplantation. The receptor's source is a woman aged 18 to 50 who later had graft-versus-host disease after an allogeneic stem cell transplant. The CDR3 DNA is TGTGCCAGCAGCTTAGCGGGGGTAGAAAAACTGTTTTTT. The encoded protein is CASSLAGVEKLFF.